These 28 T cell receptor beta chains came from one sample sequenced in a study of OX40 agonist ivuxolimab in advanced cancers. Libraries were prepared by immunoSEQ multiplex PCR; TCRdb keeps only in-frame clonotypes and omits some of them. Of about 69,000 clones listed, about 83% are singletons. Specimen: CD4+ or CD8+ T cells sorted from blood, collected in a trial of the OX40 agonist ivuxolimab. Receptors originate from an adult with an advanced solid tumor such as melanoma, head and neck, liver or kidney cancer.

This chain links TRBV2 with TRBJ2-5, with 7 nucleotides matching TRBD1. The assigned J gene may be wrong: the sequence end matches TRBJ2-7 better. The CDR3 extends over 13 amino acids. Germline loops: CDR1 SNHLY, CDR2 FYNNEI. The DNA of the CDR3 is TGTGCCAGACAGGGGAATCGGGTGGACGAGCAGTACTTC. As protein: CARQGNRVDEQYF.

Concerning this clone itself: Other DNA variants within this sample encode the same CDR3. This chain links TRBV5-1 with TRBJ2-5; D gene unclear. The V end lost 0 bases, the J end lost 2 bases, and 2 bases lay between the germline ends. Germline CDR1 reads SGHRS; CDR2 reads YFSETQ. The CDR3 has 12 residues. DNA for the CDR3: TGCGCCAGCAGCTTGGATCAAGAGACCCAGTACTTC. Residues: CASSLDQETQYF.

This sequence joins TRBV7-2 and TRBJ1-4; D is uncertain. Trimming left V 1 base short and J 2 bases short, with 8 bases between. The CDR3 extends over 15 amino acids. Germline V lookup: CDR1 SGHTA, CDR2 FQGNSA. CDR3 sequence reads: CASSLVGRTNEKLFF. In DNA, the CDR3 is TGTGCCAGCAGCTTAGTTGGGAGGACTAATGAAAAACTGTTTTTT.

The CDR3 coding sequence is TGTGCCACCAGCAGATTACCGGGTGAAGCTTTCTTT. It specifies CATSRLPGEAFF. The chain carries TRBV15 and TRBJ1-1; the D is unclear. V was shortened by 2 bases and J by 7 bases, with 8 bases between the two germline ends. Germline V lookup: CDR1 LNHNV, CDR2 YYDKDF (reference sequence). This CDR3 spans 12 amino acids.

The chain uses TRBV9 and TRBJ2-2, with D possibly matching TRBD1 (5 bases). The germline CDR1 and CDR2 sequences are SGDLS and YYNGEE. The CDR3 extends over 14 amino acids. The V end lost 3 bases, the J end lost 1 base, and 7 bases lay between the germline ends. The CDR3 DNA reads as TGTGCCAGCAGCGAAGGGGTGAACACCGGGGAGCTGTTTTTT. Residues: CASSEGVNTGELFF.

In DNA form, the CDR3 reads TGCGCCAGCAACCCAGGGGGGATGAACACTGAAGCTTTCTTT. As protein: CASNPGGMNTEAFF. The chain carries TRBV10-2 and TRBJ1-1, with 7 bases matching TRBD1. Trimming cost V 7 bases and J 0 bases; bases outside gene matches: 5. Germline CDR1 WSHSY, CDR2 SAAADI. This CDR3 spans 14 amino acids.

This sequence joins TRBV5-1 and TRBJ2-7; 8 nucleotides align to TRBD1. Germline values: CDR1 SGHRS, CDR2 YFSETQ. This CDR3 is 14 amino acids long. Germline trimming cut 5 bases from V and 5 bases from J; bases unmatched to any gene: 9. The CDR3: CASRPDRGTNEQYF. CDR3 nucleotides: TGCGCCAGCAGGCCCGACAGGGGCACCAACGAGCAGTACTTC.

This rearrangement joins TRBV18 to TRBJ2-7; D remains ambiguous. V lost 3 bases, J lost 0 bases, and 15 bases lay in between. Per germline, CDR1 KGHSH and CDR2 LQKENI. The CDR3 has 16 amino acids. The CDR3 coding sequence is TGTGCCAGCTCACCCCTAAAGGCCCTCCCCTCCTACGAGCAGTACTTC. This encodes CASSPLKALPSYEQYF.

In DNA, the CDR3 is TGCGCCAGCAGTCTTCTGGACAGGGCTTTCAATTCACCCCTCCACTTT. Translated, it gives CASSLLDRAFNSPLHF. V gene TRBV10-1 combines with J gene TRBJ1-6, with 8 bases aligning to TRBD1. Germline V gene data show CDR1 as WNHNN and CDR2 as SYGVQD (reference sequence). This CDR3 is built from 16 residues. Trimming removed 5 bases from V and 7 bases from J; junction bases left unmatched: 10.

The count of this clone is one. The V and J genes are TRBV30 and TRBJ2-7; no clear D. Germline V gene sequence: CDR1 GTSNPN, CDR2 SVGIG (reference sequence). V was shortened by 5 bases and J by 0 bases, with 8 bases between the two germline ends. CDR3 length: 12 residues. The CDR3 DNA sequence: TGTGCCTGGGGCCGGGTCTCCTACGAGCAGTACTTC. It yields the protein CAWGRVSYEQYF.

The sample holds a few counts of this clone. The chain employs TRBV5-1 and TRBJ1-3; no definite D call. The germline V gene has CDR1 SGHRS and CDR2 YFSETQ. V dropped 0 bases and J dropped 0 bases, with 10 bases sitting between them. The CDR3 covers 16 residues. CDR3 bases: TGCGCCAGCAGCTTGGTTGCGCAGAACTCTGGAAACACCATATATTTT. Encoded protein: CASSLVAQNSGNTIYF.

The CDR3 region has the DNA TGTGCCAGCAGTTTACAGGGGGGGTATGGCTACACCTTC. Translated: CASSLQGGYGYTF. The chain carries TRBV28 and TRBJ1-2, with TRBD1 matching over 7 bases. The CDR3 is made up of 13 amino acids. Losses at the gene ends were 2 bases for V and 5 bases for J; bases not matched to a gene: 2. Germline V gives CDR1 MDHEN, CDR2 SYDVKM.

The chain joins TRBV4-3 to TRBJ2-3; D might be TRBD1 (6 bases). Trimming removed 4 bases at V and 1 base at J, with 12 bases between. Germline V gene sequence: CDR1 LGHNA, CDR2 YSLEER. The CDR3 spans 15 residues. Written as DNA, the CDR3 is TGCGCCAGCAGCCTGGACAGCTCTGGCACAGATACGCAGTATTTT. As protein: CASSLDSSGTDTQYF.

The V and J genes are TRBV5-1 and TRBJ1-6; a weak D match, TRBD1 (6 bases). CDR1 is SGHRS, CDR2 YFSETQ, per germline. This CDR3 has 15 amino acids. V lost 0 bases and J 10 bases, leaving 14 bases between the germline ends. In DNA, the CDR3 is TGCGCCAGCAGCTTGGCCGGCACAGGGCGCTCACCCCTCCACTTT. Residues: CASSLAGTGRSPLHF.

This chain joins TRBV7-9 and TRBJ2-1; 7 positions match TRBD1. CDR3 length: 15 residues. Per the germline V gene, CDR1 is SEHNR and CDR2 is FQNEAQ (reference sequence). V shed 6 bases and J 8 bases; nucleotides not matched to a gene: 13. The CDR3 loop is CASSRTGEKPDEQFF. CDR3 DNA: TGTGCCAGCAGTCGCACAGGGGAAAAGCCGGATGAGCAGTTCTTC.

This clone was picked up one time. The chain recombines TRBV29-1 with TRBJ1-2, with D hard to call. Germline CDR1 SQVTM, CDR2 ANQGSEA. This CDR3 comprises 12 residues. The germline V and J ends were trimmed by 0 bases and 7 bases, with 9 bases remaining between them. DNA of the CDR3: TGCAGCGTTGAAGACAGAATAAGTGGCTACACCTTC. It encodes CSVEDRISGYTF.

The gene calls are TRBV5-4 and TRBJ1-1; D call uncertain. The CDR3 length is 14 residues. Trimming shortened V by 0 bases and J by 4 bases, and 10 bases separated the two germline ends. Germline values: CDR1 SGHNT, CDR2 YYREEE (reference sequence). CDR3 residues: CASSLGGGGTEAFF. The CDR3 bases are TGTGCCAGCAGCTTGGGAGGAGGTGGCACTGAAGCTTTCTTT.

The chain links TRBV2 to TRBJ2-2, with TRBD2 matching over 8 bases. CDR3 length: 14 residues. CDR1 and CDR2 from the germline V gene are SNHLY and FYNNEI. V lost 7 bases, J lost 5 bases, and 6 bases stayed unmatched. The CDR3 DNA sequence: TGTGCCAGCACCTCGGGACTAGGGACCGGGGAGCTGTTTTTT. Its protein product is CASTSGLGTGELFF.

The V gene is TRBV11-3, the J gene TRBJ1-1; 7 positions match TRBD1. CDR3 size: 13 residues. Germline V gives CDR1 SGHNT, CDR2 YENEEA. J gave up 6 bases and V 0 bases, and 1 base lay outside the gene matches. CDR3 in amino acids: CASSLDDRAEAFF. The CDR3, as DNA: TGTGCCAGCAGCTTAGACGACAGGGCTGAAGCTTTCTTT.

The chain links TRBV6-1 to TRBJ1-5; a possible D gene is TRBD1 (6 bases). Trimming cost V 7 bases and J 2 bases, with 9 bases left between them. The CDR3 totals 13 residues. CDR1 and CDR2 (germline): MNHNS, SASEGT. CDR3 protein: CASTKGGNQPQHF. CDR3 sequence (DNA): TGTGCCAGCACTAAGGGGGGCAATCAGCCCCAGCATTTT.

The rearrangement joins TRBV9 to TRBJ2-7, with a tentative D call TRBD1 (6 bases). Trimming took 3 bases from V and 4 from J, leaving 17 bases between them. Looked up from germline, CDR1 is SGDLS and CDR2 is YYNGEE. This CDR3 is 15 amino acids long. Here the CDR3 DNA reads TGTGCCAGCAGCGCCAGGGGCACGGGACCTTACGAGCAGTACTTC. Translating it yields CASSARGTGPYEQYF.

This clone was recorded only once. The V call is TRBV9, the J call TRBJ2-7; D is undetermined. Looked up from germline, CDR1 is SGDLS and CDR2 is YYNGEE. Trimming took off 2 bases at V and 0 bases at J, with 12 bases between the two ends. The CDR3 spans 15 residues. DNA for the CDR3: TGTGCCAGCAGCGTTAATCCCAGCTACTCCTACGAGCAGTACTTC. It specifies CASSVNPSYSYEQYF.

The chain couples TRBV2 to TRBJ2-5; D gene ambiguous. The ends were cut back, 11 bases at V and 2 bases at J, with 9 bases in the middle. The CDR3 extends over 11 amino acids. Germline CDR1 is SNHLY and CDR2 is FYNNEI. CDR3 sequence reads: CASKYQETQYF. In DNA, the CDR3 is TGTGCCTCGAAGTATCAAGAGACCCAGTACTTC.

The chain carries TRBV15 and TRBJ2-1; the match to TRBD1 covers 8 bases. This CDR3 has 19 residues. Germline trimming cut 1 base from V and 6 bases from J; bases unmatched to any gene: 17. Per germline, CDR1 LNHNV and CDR2 YYDKDF (reference sequence). CDR3 nucleotides: TGTGCCACCAGCAGAGTATGGGGTGGACAGGGATGGTTGGTCAATGAGCAGTTCTTC. Amino acids: CATSRVWGGQGWLVNEQFF.

The CDR3 DNA reads TGTGCCAGCAGCTTAGACAGAGTTTATGGCTACACCTTC. This translates into CASSLDRVYGYTF. The chain employs TRBV14 and TRBJ1-2; D is perhaps TRBD1 (5 bases). The V end was cut by 5 bases, the J end by 5 bases, with 12 bases between. The CDR3 totals 13 residues. Per germline, CDR1 SGHDN and CDR2 FVKESK.

CDR3 loop: CASTQQGPDTEAFF. CDR3 bases: TGTGCCAGCACCCAGCAAGGTCCCGACACTGAAGCTTTCTTT. This chain joins TRBV6-6 and TRBJ1-1; D gene unclear. The V end lost 7 bases, the J end lost 3 bases, and 15 bases lay between the germline ends. The CDR3 extends over 14 amino acids. Germline assignment: CDR1 MNHNY and CDR2 SVGAGI (reference sequence).

The chain is built from TRBV5-1 and TRBJ2-5, with D perhaps matching TRBD1 or TRBD2 (5 bases each). V was trimmed by 1 base and J by 3 bases, leaving 10 bases between them. The germline gives CDR1 SGHRS, CDR2 YFSETQ. The CDR3 sequence is 14 residues long. For the CDR3, the DNA is TGCGCCAGCAGCTTGAGTCAGGGAGAAGAGACCCAGTACTTC. It codes for CASSLSQGEETQYF.

The chain is built from TRBV5-6 and TRBJ1-2, with D possibly TRBD1 on 6 matching bases. Germline values: CDR1 SGHDT, CDR2 YYEEEE. The CDR3 sequence is 14 residues long. Trimming took 6 bases from V and 2 from J, leaving 14 bases between them. Written as DNA, the CDR3 is TGTGCCAGCAACCCACAGGGCCGCAACTATGGCTACACCTTC. It encodes CASNPQGRNYGYTF.